The T cell receptor (beta chain) under discussion was sequenced for a study of early T cells in non-severe SARS-CoV-2 infection. In the study overall: Chains were not paired, and sequencing was done on bulk RNA from unsorted whole blood. The study, taken as a whole, reports: Reliance on VDJdb matching favored anti-spike CD8 responses; private and CD4 specificities were missed.

Unique molecular identifiers were attached to individual cDNA molecules. TCRdb re-analysed the 5' RACE reads in MiXCR, keeping a single row per CDR3 protein. In the table there are tens of thousands of distinct CDR3 sequences, approximately 15% of which are singletons. This clonotype was seen once. Its antigen is undetermined. In this CDR3 the conserved last residue, phenylalanine or tryptophan, is missing, so a read error is likely. CDR1 and CDR2 (germline): SGHTA, FQGNSA. The CDR3 length is 16 residues. Trimming shortened V by 7 bases and J by 0 bases, and 16 bases separated the two germline ends. The origin of this receptor is an adult who was a healthcare worker with PCR-confirmed SARS-CoV-2 infection or an uninfected control (not recorded which). The chain couples TRBV7-2 to TRBJ1-3; D gene unclear. Input material: whole blood. The CDR3 DNA reads as TGTGCCAGCACCCAAGCTTGGGCGGGCTCTGGAAACACCATATATTCT. It codes for CASTQAWAGSGNTIYS.